The 22 T cell receptor beta chains presented below share a single source sample, sequenced in a study of shared clonotypes between healthy human individuals. Libraries were prepared by immunoSEQ multiplex PCR; TCRdb keeps only in-frame clonotypes and omits some of them. The sample has approximately 2,000,000 clones; 85% to 95% are singletons. Sequenced material: naive CD4+ T cells from PBMCs. The subset denotes: CD45RA+ positively selected. The receptor source for this set is a man between 18 and 35 years old in good health. Some clones in this sample may be carry-over from other donors' samples.

The V gene is TRBV5-1, the J gene TRBJ1-2; TRBD1 agrees at 8 bases. The junction had 7 bases not matched to a gene; V was cut back by 4 bases and J by 8 bases. Germline V CDR1 and CDR2: SGHRS, YFSETQ. This CDR3 is 13 amino acids long. DNA for the CDR3: TGCGCCAGCAGCCAGGACAGGGTTGGCGGCTACACCTTC. Residues: CASSQDRVGGYTF. The full variable domain, with the rest looked up from reference TRBV5-1 and TRBJ1-2, is KAGVTQTPRYLIKTRGQQVTLSCSPISGHRSVSWYQQTPGQGLQFLFEYFSETQRNKGNFPGRFSGRQFSNSRSEMNVSTLELGDSALYLCASSQDRVGGYTFGSGTRLTVV.

The table lists this clone with a count of one. The chain links TRBV19 to TRBJ2-7; D tentatively fits TRBD1 or TRBD2 (5 bases each). Trimming left V 5 bases short and J 4 bases short, with 12 bases between. This CDR3 spans 13 amino acids. Germline V gene data show CDR1 as LNHDA and CDR2 as SQIVND (reference sequence). CDR3 loop: CASSPGTKYEQYF. DNA for the CDR3: TGTGCCAGTAGTCCCGGGACGAAATACGAGCAGTACTTC.

The V call is TRBV5-6, the J call TRBJ1-1; no definite D call. Deletions cut 3 bases from V and 4 bases from J, with 16 bases between. Germline V lookup: CDR1 SGHDT, CDR2 YYEEEE. The CDR3 is 15 amino acids. CDR3 protein: CASSSAAQAITEAFF. The CDR3 bases are TGTGCCAGCAGCTCGGCGGCTCAGGCGATCACTGAAGCTTTCTTT.

The chain links TRBV10-2 to TRBJ2-7; 8 nucleotides line up with TRBD1. From germline, CDR1 is WSHSY and CDR2 SAAADI. Trimming removed 4 bases from V and 1 base from J; junction bases left unmatched: 9. The CDR3 contains 16 residues. CDR3 bases: TGCGCCAGCAGTGCGTGGACAGGGTATTTGTCCTACGAGCAGTACTTC. Protein product: CASSAWTGYLSYEQYF.

This sequence joins TRBV9 and TRBJ2-7, with D perhaps matching TRBD2 (6 bases). The CDR3 runs to 14 residues. V dropped 0 bases and J dropped 2 bases, with 9 bases sitting between them. Germline V lookup: CDR1 SGDLS, CDR2 YYNGEE. The DNA for the CDR3 is TGTGCCAGCAGCGTAGCTAGCGTGGCCTACGAGCAGTACTTC. Protein product: CASSVASVAYEQYF.

This clone appeared once. The CDR3: CASEPGGTQETQYF. In DNA, the CDR3 is TGTGCCAGCGAACCGGGAGGGACCCAAGAGACCCAGTACTTC. The rearrangement uses TRBV28 and TRBJ2-5; 8 bases map to TRBD2. CDR3 length equals 14 residues. Germline CDR1 reads MDHEN; CDR2 reads SYDVKM. The V and J ends lost 8 bases and 1 base, in that order; junction bases with no gene match: 6.

This rearrangement joins TRBV5-6 to TRBJ1-2; possibly TRBD1 for D (5 bases). Germline values: CDR1 SGHDT, CDR2 YYEEEE. The CDR3 extends over 14 amino acids. V was trimmed by 4 bases and J by 2 bases, leaving 12 bases between them. The CDR3 nucleotides read TGTGCCAGCAGCGCCGGGACCGAAAACTATGGCTACACCTTC. Translation: CASSAGTENYGYTF.

V is TRBV7-9 and J is TRBJ1-4; no reliable D call. V was pared by 4 bases and J by 4 bases, with 13 bases between. CDR3 length equals 15 residues. The V gene's germline CDR1 is SEHNR and CDR2 FQNEAQ (reference sequence). CDR3 residues: CASSWRSEHNEKLFF. The CDR3 bases are TGTGCCAGCAGCTGGAGGTCAGAACATAATGAAAAACTGTTTTTT. Using reference TRBV7-9 and TRBJ1-4 for the parts outside the CDR3, the full variable domain is DTGVSQNPRHKITKRGQNVTFRCDPISEHNRLYWYRQTLGQGPEFLTYFQNEAQLEKSRLLSDRFSAERPKGSFSTLEIQRTEQGDSAMYLCASSWRSEHNEKLFFGSGTQLSVL.

The chain joins TRBV5-6 to TRBJ2-2; D unresolved. Germline V CDR1 and CDR2: SGHDT, YYEEEE. Deletions cut 1 base from V and 4 bases from J, with 8 bases between. This CDR3 comprises 14 residues. CDR3 DNA sequence: TGTGCCAGCAGCTTGTATGGGGTCACCGGGGAGCTGTTTTTT. This encodes CASSLYGVTGELFF.

There are a few counts of this clone. This chain links TRBV9 with TRBJ1-1; D is unresolved. CDR1 and CDR2 from the germline V gene are SGDLS and YYNGEE. V lost 0 bases to trimming and J lost 3 bases, with 6 bases between them. The CDR3 sequence is 13 residues long. The chain's CDR3 is CASSVGIYTEAFF. CDR3 bases: TGTGCCAGCAGCGTAGGAATTTACACTGAAGCTTTCTTT.

Remarks on this clone: The same CDR3 also results from other DNA sequences found in this sample. The V gene is TRBV30, the J gene TRBJ1-1; no clear D. Germline V gene sequence: CDR1 GTSNPN, CDR2 SVGIG (reference sequence). V gave up 4 bases and J gave up 2 bases, with 8 bases separating them. This CDR3 is built from 12 residues. The CDR3 region is CAWTGSNTEAFF. The CDR3 region has the DNA TGTGCCTGGACGGGCAGTAACACTGAAGCTTTCTTT. Using reference TRBV30 and TRBJ1-1 for the parts outside the CDR3, the full variable domain is SQTIHQWPATLVQPVGSPLSLECTVEGTSNPNLYWYRQAAGRGLQLLFYSVGIGQISSEVPQNLSASRPQDRQFILSSKKLLLSDSGFYLCAWTGSNTEAFFGQGTRLTVV.

The chain couples TRBV6-6 to TRBJ2-5; D possibly corresponds to TRBD2 (6 bases). V lost 2 bases and J lost 4, with 11 bases in between. The length of the CDR3 is 14 residues. Germline loops: CDR1 MNHNY, CDR2 SVGAGI (reference sequence). The CDR3 nucleotides read TGTGCCAGCAGTTACCAAGCGGGTTCAGAGACCCAGTACTTC. Its translation: CASSYQAGSETQYF.

V usage is TRBV28 and J usage is TRBJ2-3; no definite D call. Per germline, CDR1 MDHEN and CDR2 SYDVKM. The V gene lost 4 bases and the J gene lost 0 bases, with 17 bases spanning the gap. The CDR3 totals 17 residues. The CDR3 DNA follows: TGTGCCAGCAGTTCTCCCCATGCGTCGAGGAGCACAGATACGCAGTATTTT. Protein product: CASSSPHASRSTDTQYF.

V is TRBV2 and J is TRBJ1-1; D gene unclear. Trimming cost V 5 bases and J 8 bases, with 15 bases left between them. Germline V CDR1 and CDR2: SNHLY, FYNNEI. The length of the CDR3 is 13 residues. CDR3 coding DNA: TGTGCCAGCAGTTTGGACGGCGGAATAGAAGCTTTCTTT. Its translation: CASSLDGGIEAFF.

The table lists this clone with a few counts. This rearrangement joins TRBV27 to TRBJ1-5; a weak D match, TRBD1 (5 bases). The CDR3 sequence is 13 residues long. Germline V CDR1 and CDR2: MNHEY, SMNVEV (reference sequence). Trimming stripped 5 bases from V and 9 bases from J, with 14 bases between. CDR3 sequence (DNA): TGTGCCAGCAGTACCCAGGGACCAAGGCCCCAGCATTTT. The encoded protein is CASSTQGPRPQHF.

This chain links TRBV5-1 with TRBJ2-5; D possibly matches TRBD1 or TRBD2 (5 bases each). Trimming shortened V by 2 bases and J by 3 bases, and 11 bases separated the two germline ends. The CDR3 contains 14 residues. CDR1 and CDR2 from the germline V gene are SGHRS and YFSETQ. This chain's CDR3 is CASSLTRGEETQYF. CDR3 nucleotide sequence: TGCGCCAGCAGCTTAACTAGAGGGGAAGAGACCCAGTACTTC. The variable domain in full, completed from reference TRBV5-1 and TRBJ2-5, reads KAGVTQTPRYLIKTRGQQVTLSCSPISGHRSVSWYQQTPGQGLQFLFEYFSETQRNKGNFPGRFSGRQFSNSRSEMNVSTLELGDSALYLCASSLTRGEETQYFGPGTRLLVL.

This clone occurred once. The rearrangement uses TRBV7-9 and TRBJ2-5; the D gene is possibly TRBD1 (7 bases). This CDR3 region has 15 residues. V was cut by 6 bases and J by 4 bases, with 18 bases left in between. The germline V gene has CDR1 SEHNR and CDR2 FQNEAQ (reference sequence). The CDR3: CASRYYRQGGETQYF. CDR3 sequence (DNA): TGTGCCAGCAGGTACTATCGACAGGGAGGAGAGACCCAGTACTTC. The whole variable domain, filled in from reference TRBV7-9 and TRBJ2-5, reads DTGVSQNPRHKITKRGQNVTFRCDPISEHNRLYWYRQTLGQGPEFLTYFQNEAQLEKSRLLSDRFSAERPKGSFSTLEIQRTEQGDSAMYLCASRYYRQGGETQYFGPGTRLLVL.

The V and J genes are TRBV30 and TRBJ1-4; D unclear. Trimming removed 1 base from V and 10 bases from J, with 10 bases in between. CDR3 size: 12 residues. Germline loops: CDR1 GTSNPN, CDR2 SVGIG (reference sequence). The CDR3 is CAWSDLQRKLFF. DNA for the CDR3: TGTGCCTGGAGTGATCTCCAGAGAAAACTGTTTTTT.

Worth noting for this clone: Relative to the germline gene, one junction end is altered; a read error may explain this. The V gene is TRBV7-2, the J gene TRBJ2-7; D is undetermined. Germline V gives CDR1 SGHTA, CDR2 FQGNSA. This CDR3 contains 11 residues. The CDR3 DNA follows: TGTGCCAGCAGCGCCTACTTACGCCTAAACTTC. Protein: CASSAYLRLNF.

The V and J genes are TRBV18 and TRBJ2-5, with 7 bases aligning to TRBD2. The V gene end was trimmed by 0 bases and the J gene end by 8 bases; junction bases not matched to a gene: 9. The CDR3 spans 15 residues. Germline V CDR1 and CDR2: KGHSH, LQKENI. This chain's CDR3 is CASSPPGRETSTQYF. In DNA, the CDR3 is TGTGCCAGCTCACCACCGGGGAGGGAGACCTCAACCCAGTACTTC.

The chain has TRBV5-4 and TRBJ2-7, with 16 bases identical to TRBD2. This CDR3 has 14 residues. J gave up 7 bases and V 6 bases, and 4 bases lay outside the gene matches. Per the germline V gene, CDR1 is SGHNT and CDR2 is YYREEE (reference sequence). CDR3 amino acids: CASTPGLAGGEQYF. In nucleotides, the CDR3 is TGTGCCAGCACCCCGGGACTAGCGGGAGGGGAGCAGTACTTC.

V usage is TRBV14 and J usage is TRBJ2-1; D is undetermined. The CDR3 extends over 15 amino acids. The germline gives CDR1 SGHDN, CDR2 FVKESK. V was clipped by 3 bases and J by 14 bases, with 23 bases between them. CDR3 protein: CASSHGRSRTPPEFF. The DNA of the CDR3 is TGTGCCAGCAGCCACGGGCGCTCGCGGACCCCCCCTGAGTTCTTC.